One sample yielded the 6 T cell receptor beta chains listed below, sequenced in a study of blood T cells in healthy people across ages. Primed by a sample-barcoded 5' primer and a J-beta primer mix, a second PCR proceeded for roughly 6 to 12 cycles. TCRdb reprocessed the 5' RACE reads via MiXCR and lists one record per CDR3 protein. The table lists 1.5 million to 2 million distinct CDR3 sequences, under 30% of them singletons. The specimen sequenced was blood. Source of these receptors: a woman under 40 in good health.

CDR3 residues: CAKNTEAFF. The CDR3 DNA reads TGTGCCAAAAACACTGAAGCTTTCTTT. The rearrangement links TRBV28 to TRBJ1-1; D is undetermined. Germline V gene lookup returns CDR1 MDHEN and CDR2 SYDVKM. Trimming took 10 bases from V and 2 from J, leaving 2 bases between them. CDR3 length: 9 residues.

This sequence joins TRBV9 and TRBJ2-3; 9 bases agree with TRBD2. V shed 0 bases and J 5 bases; nucleotides not matched to a gene: 13. Germline V gene sequence: CDR1 SGDLS, CDR2 YYNGEE. The CDR3 extends over 18 amino acids. The CDR3 sequence is CASSVAPAGGTSGDTQYF. The CDR3 DNA sequence: TGTGCCAGCAGCGTAGCCCCAGCGGGGGGCACCTCGGGAGATACGCAGTATTTT.

The chain employs TRBV24-1 and TRBJ2-3, with 15 bases aligning to TRBD2. Germline-derived CDR1 and CDR2 are KGHDR and SFDVKD. This CDR3 is built from 18 residues. The V gene end was trimmed by 3 bases and the J gene end by 2 bases; junction bases not matched to a gene: 5. The CDR3 loop reads CATSDPGLAGGLTDTQYF. CDR3 bases: TGTGCCACCAGTGATCCGGGACTAGCGGGAGGACTCACAGATACGCAGTATTTT.

The V gene is TRBV2, the J gene TRBJ1-2; 11 bases agree with TRBD1. Germline V gene lookup returns CDR1 SNHLY and CDR2 FYNNEI. V was clipped by 6 bases and J by 12 bases; unmatched bases: 12. The CDR3 length is 14 residues. The CDR3 nucleotides are TGTGCCAGCAGAACCGGGACAGGGGGGGAAGGCCACACCTTC. This codes for CASRTGTGGEGHTF.

Of note for this clonotype: One end of the junction varies from germline; a read error may be responsible. V usage is TRBV7-9 and J usage is TRBJ1-1; D gene uncertain. This CDR3 is built from 14 residues. Per the germline V gene, CDR1 is SEHNR and CDR2 is FQNEAQ (reference sequence). The CDR3 is CTSRSGLDRAEAFF. CDR3 nucleotides: TGTACCAGCAGGAGTGGACTCGACCGGGCTGAAGCTTTCTTT.

This clonotype was counted a few times. This chain links TRBV6-2 or TRBV6-3 with TRBJ1-2; 10 bases agree with TRBD1. Germline V gene lookup returns CDR1 MNHEY and CDR2 SVGEGT. With V trimmed by 2 bases and J by 4 bases, 7 bases remained unmatched. The CDR3 is 16 amino acids. Here the CDR3 DNA reads TGTGCCAGCAGTTACGCCGACAGGGGGCGATCCTATGGCTACACCTTC. Its protein product is CASSYADRGRSYGYTF.